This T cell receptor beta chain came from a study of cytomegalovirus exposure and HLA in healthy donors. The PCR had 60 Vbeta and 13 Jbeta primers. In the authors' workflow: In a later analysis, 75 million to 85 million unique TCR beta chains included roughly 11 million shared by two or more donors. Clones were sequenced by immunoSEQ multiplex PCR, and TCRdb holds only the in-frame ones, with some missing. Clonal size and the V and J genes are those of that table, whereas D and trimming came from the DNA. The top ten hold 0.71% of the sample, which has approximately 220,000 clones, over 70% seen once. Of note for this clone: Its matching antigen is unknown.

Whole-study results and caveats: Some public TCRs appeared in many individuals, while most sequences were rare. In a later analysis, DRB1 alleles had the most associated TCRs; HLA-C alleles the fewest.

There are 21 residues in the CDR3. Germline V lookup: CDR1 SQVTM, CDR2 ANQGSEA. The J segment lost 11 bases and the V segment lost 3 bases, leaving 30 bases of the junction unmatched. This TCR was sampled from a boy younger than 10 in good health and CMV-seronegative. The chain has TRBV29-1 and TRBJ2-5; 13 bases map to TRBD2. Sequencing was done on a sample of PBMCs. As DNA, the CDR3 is TGCAGCGTTGAGGTGTACGGTACCGGGAGTGGGACTAGCGGGGTAGACGGGGAGCAGTACTTC. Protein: CSVEVYGTGSGTSGVDGEQYF.